These T cell receptor beta chains were read from a single sample in a study of early T cells in non-severe SARS-CoV-2 infection. MiXCR, applied by TCRdb to the 5' RACE reads, yields one record per CDR3 protein. The table has 40,000 to 50,000 distinct CDR3 sequences, roughly 7.1% seen once; the top ten hold around 4.5%. What was sequenced was whole blood. Receptor source: an adult who was a healthcare worker with PCR-confirmed SARS-CoV-2 infection or an uninfected control (not recorded which). The CDR3 runs from the conserved cysteine through the conserved F or W. The order of the fields is D gene, V gene, J gene, clone size, CDR3 protein, CDR3 DNA. The D gene is left open where the match is weak. Only part of the rows carry a size: once, few, many, or a class if the clone is expanded.

TRBD1	TRBV20-1	TRBJ2-1	few	CSASGGQGDNEQFF	TGCAGTGCTAGCGGCGGACAGGGTGACAATGAGCAGTTCTTC
-	TRBV11-2	TRBJ2-4	many	CASRQGGNIQYF	TGTGCCAGCAGACAGGGTGGAAACATTCAGTACTTC
-	TRBV27	TRBJ2-1	many	CASSLSGVNEQFF	TGTGCCAGCAGTTTATCAGGGGTCAATGAGCAGTTCTTC
-	TRBV3-1	TRBJ2-3	few	CASSLSVDTQYF	TGTGCCAGCAGCCTATCGGTGGATACGCAGTATTTT
-	TRBV20-1	TRBJ2-5	-	CSASPTQETQYF	TGCAGTGCTAGCCCAACACAAGAGACCCAGTACTTC
-	TRBV4-3	TRBJ2-5	few	CASSQDTGEHETQYF	TGCGCCAGCAGCCAAGATACCGGGGAGCACGAGACCCAGTACTTC
TRBD1	TRBV5-1	TRBJ2-7	-	CASRLQGSSHEQYF	TGCGCCAGCAGATTACAGGGGAGCTCCCACGAGCAGTACTTC
TRBD1	TRBV6-1	TRBJ1-1	few	CASSARDRGRTFF	TGTGCCAGCAGCGCCCGGGATAGGGGGCGAACTTTCTTT
TRBD2	TRBV6-2/TRBV6-3	TRBJ2-3	many	CASSSPTSGGAWDTQYF	TGTGCCAGCAGTTCCCCGACTAGCGGGGGGGCATGGGATACGCAGTATTTT
-	TRBV11-2	TRBJ2-2	many	CASSLVTGTYTGELFF	TGTGCCAGCAGCTTAGTGACTGGCACCTACACCGGGGAGCTGTTTTTT
-	TRBV9	TRBJ1-2	many	CASSPTDTYGYTF	TGTGCCAGCAGCCCCACTGACACCTATGGCTACACCTTC
-	TRBV6-2/TRBV6-3	TRBJ2-1	few	CASTQGWDEQFF	TGTGCCAGCACCCAAGGGTGGGATGAGCAGTTCTTC
-	TRBV19	TRBJ1-5	few	CASRTRDTDFPQHF	TGTGCCAGTAGGACACGGGACACCGATTTCCCCCAGCATTTT
-	TRBV12-5	TRBJ1-1	-	CASGLDRAEAFF	TGTGCTAGTGGTTTGGACAGGGCTGAAGCTTTCTTT
-	TRBV3-1	TRBJ2-3	-	CASSQDWRVRTDTQYF	TGTGCCAGCAGCCAAGATTGGCGGGTCAGAACAGATACGCAGTATTTT
-	TRBV10-2	TRBJ1-1	many	CASSAELTEAFF	TGCGCCAGCAGTGCCGAGCTCACTGAAGCTTTCTTT
-	TRBV12-3/TRBV12-4	TRBJ2-4	many	CASSLRTTKNIQYF	TGTGCCAGCAGTCTTAGGACTACCAAAAACATTCAGTACTTC
-	TRBV5-5	TRBJ1-5	-	CASSPEGLRNQPQHF	TGTGCCAGCAGCCCCGAGGGACTGCGCAATCAGCCCCAGCATTTT
TRBD2	TRBV19	TRBJ2-3	many	CASTEESGGLDTQYF	TGTGCCAGTACGGAGGAGAGCGGGGGGTTGGATACGCAGTATTTT
-	TRBV6-6	TRBJ1-2	-	CASSSGRDGYTF	TGTGCCAGCAGTTCCGGAAGGGATGGCTACACCTTC
TRBD1	TRBV4-3	TRBJ2-7	many	CASSQDDRGGEQYF	TGCGCCAGCAGCCAAGATGACAGGGGAGGCGAGCAGTACTTC
-	TRBV4-1	TRBJ2-1	many	CASSQVGGEQFF	TGCGCCAGCAGCCAAGTTGGCGGTGAGCAGTTCTTC
-	TRBV11-2	TRBJ2-7	-	CASTQSFRTASPYEQYF	TGTGCCAGCACCCAGAGCTTTAGGACAGCTTCGCCCTACGAGCAGTACTTC